This T cell receptor (beta chain) was retrieved from a study of healthy donors' naive CD4 and CD8 T cells. Germline V gene lookup returns CDR1 MNHNY and CDR2 SVGAGI (reference sequence). The junction had 5 bases not matched to a gene; V was cut back by 7 bases and J by 1 base. The CDR3 covers 14 residues. Each TCR library used around 500 ng of total RNA and a linear amplification protocol. TCRdb itself ran the reads through MiXCR, one entry per CDR3 protein. Here the sample spans approximately 180,000 distinct CDR3 sequences, about 76% being singletons. The rearrangement uses TRBV6-6 and TRBJ2-3; 7 bases are a match to TRBD1. The clonotype originates from a pool of human donors in good health; the sample pools cells from several healthy donors. Material: naive CD4+ and CD8+ T cells sorted from blood, pooled from several donors. The CDR3 DNA is TGTGCCAGCAATGACAGGGATGGCACAGATACGCAGTATTTT. It encodes CASNDRDGTDTQYF.